The 9 T cell receptor beta chains below all came from one sample that was sequenced in a study of blood T cells in healthy people across ages. Alongside a J-beta primer mix, a sample-barcoded 5' primer served in a second PCR lasting roughly 7 to 11 cycles. TCRdb processed the 5' RACE reads anew with MiXCR; each CDR3 protein has one entry. The data contain roughly 1,000,000 distinct CDR3 sequences, around 27% of them seen just once; the ten biggest clones take up around 0.75%. This same sample was also taken into another study, of T cells of mothers and their children.

Sequences were obtained from blood. The receptors derive from a girl aged 2-9 years in good health.

This clonotype appeared a few times. The CDR3 DNA is TGCGCCAGCAGCGCTGACAGAACCACCGGGGAGCTGTTTTTT. The encoded protein is CASSADRTTGELFF. The J gene is TRBJ2-2, the V gene TRBV5-1, with TRBD1 as a possible D gene (5 bases). CDR3 length: 14 amino acids. With 4 bases removed from V and 4 bases from J, the gap between germline ends came to 11 bases. The germline CDR1 and CDR2 sequences are SGHRS and YFSETQ.

This clonotype was counted between two and nine times. V and J are TRBV20-1 and TRBJ2-5, with D unclear. V lost 0 bases to trimming and J lost 1 base, with 15 bases between them. Germline CDR1 reads DFQATT; CDR2 reads SNEGSKA (reference sequence). This CDR3 has 16 amino acids. The chain's CDR3 is CSAREKQDLFQETQYF. DNA for the CDR3: TGCAGTGCTAGAGAGAAGCAGGACCTTTTCCAAGAGACCCAGTACTTC.

This clonotype has a handful of counts. V usage is TRBV2 and J usage is TRBJ2-5, with TRBD2 as a possible D gene (6 bases). The germline CDR1 and CDR2 sequences are SNHLY and FYNNEI. The CDR3 runs to 13 residues. The ends were cut back, 10 bases at V and 5 bases at J, with 17 bases in the middle. CDR3 sequence: CATRAEGAETQYF. The CDR3 DNA follows: TGTGCCACCCGCGCGGAGGGCGCGGAGACCCAGTACTTC.

The chain recombines TRBV7-2 with TRBJ2-7, with a tentative D call TRBD2 (6 bases). The ends were cut back, 6 bases at V and 7 bases at J, with 19 bases in the middle. CDR1 and CDR2 from the germline V gene are SGHTA and FQGNSA. This CDR3 region has 14 residues. The CDR3 region has the DNA TGTGCCAGCAGTCCCTTTTGGGGACTTTATGAGCAGTACTTC. Its protein is CASSPFWGLYEQYF.

This clonotype has a handful of counts. The chain combines TRBV6-2 or TRBV6-3 with TRBJ1-4, with D unresolved. The germline gives CDR1 MNHEY, CDR2 SVGEGT. The CDR3 runs to 13 residues. V lost 5 bases and J 8 bases, leaving 12 bases between the germline ends. CDR3 coding DNA: TGTGCCAGCAGTGCACAGAGGGCGGAAAAACTGTTTTTT. It translates to CASSAQRAEKLFF.

This clonotype was counted between two and nine times. The junction and the germline gene differ at one end; a read error may be behind it. The CDR3 DNA sequence: TGCAGCGTCGCCGACAGTAACCATGGCTACACCTTC. It is translated as CSVADSNHGYTF. The chain recombines TRBV29-1 with TRBJ1-2, with D possibly matching TRBD1 (5 bases). CDR1 and CDR2 from the germline V gene are SQVTM and ANQGSEA. The CDR3 is 12 amino acids.

This clonotype was picked up a small number of times. The CDR3 nucleotides are TGTGCCAGCAGCGAGACAGGATTAGTGGATGAGCAGTTCTTC. This translates into CASSETGLVDEQFF. The genes are TRBV3-1 and TRBJ2-1; D is possibly TRBD1 (6 bases). The V end lost 5 bases, the J end lost 8 bases, and 16 bases lay between the germline ends. The CDR3 contains 14 residues. Germline V gives CDR1 LGHDT, CDR2 YNNKEL (reference sequence).

The V and J genes are TRBV7-9 and TRBJ2-7; 7 nucleotides line up with TRBD1. The CDR3 runs to 12 residues. Germline trimming cut 11 bases from V and 6 bases from J; bases unmatched to any gene: 10. Germline V gives CDR1 SEHNR, CDR2 FQNEAQ (reference sequence). CDR3 in amino acids: CASSGTVTEQYF. The CDR3 coding sequence is TGTGCCTCGTCCGGGACAGTTACCGAGCAGTACTTC.

This clonotype was seen more than once but under ten times. The chain employs TRBV28 and TRBJ2-2; the match to TRBD1 covers 7 bases. Germline values: CDR1 MDHEN, CDR2 SYDVKM. V lost 11 bases and J lost 0; bases outside the gene matches: 6. This CDR3 is built from 14 residues. This CDR3 is CAHGQDANTGELFF. CDR3 nucleotide sequence: TGTGCCCACGGACAGGACGCGAACACCGGGGAGCTGTTTTTT.